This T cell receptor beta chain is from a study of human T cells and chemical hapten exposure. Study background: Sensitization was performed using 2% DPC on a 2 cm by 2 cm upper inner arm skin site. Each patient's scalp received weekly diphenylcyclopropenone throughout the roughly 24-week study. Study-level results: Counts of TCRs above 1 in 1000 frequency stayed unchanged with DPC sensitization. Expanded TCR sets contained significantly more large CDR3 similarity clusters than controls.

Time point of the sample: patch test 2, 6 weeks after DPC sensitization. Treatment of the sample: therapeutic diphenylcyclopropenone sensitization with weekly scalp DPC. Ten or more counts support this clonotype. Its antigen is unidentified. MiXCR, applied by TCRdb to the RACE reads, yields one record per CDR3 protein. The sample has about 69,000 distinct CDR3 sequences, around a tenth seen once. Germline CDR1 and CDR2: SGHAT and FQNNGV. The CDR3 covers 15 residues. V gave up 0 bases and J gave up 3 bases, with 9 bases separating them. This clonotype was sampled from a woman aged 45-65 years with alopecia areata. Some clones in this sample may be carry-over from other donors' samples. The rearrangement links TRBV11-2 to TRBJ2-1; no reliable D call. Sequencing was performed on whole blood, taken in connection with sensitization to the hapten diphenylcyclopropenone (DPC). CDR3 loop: CASSLDPANYNEQFF. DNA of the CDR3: TGTGCCAGCAGCTTAGATCCCGCCAACTACAATGAGCAGTTCTTC.